A selection of T cell receptor beta chains follows, all from one sample in a study of early T cells in non-severe SARS-CoV-2 infection. TCRdb re-called the 5' RACE reads through MiXCR, storing one row per CDR3 protein. The sample has tens of thousands of distinct CDR3 sequences; approximately 5.9% are singletons. Sequencing used whole blood. These receptors were obtained from an adult who was a healthcare worker with PCR-confirmed SARS-CoV-2 infection or an uninfected control (not recorded which). Both conserved end residues are part of each CDR3. Fields, in order: J gene, V gene, CDR3 protein.

j_call: TRBJ2-3
v_call: TRBV20-1
cdr3_aa: CSARLITSTDTQYF

j_call: TRBJ2-7
v_call: TRBV14
cdr3_aa: CASSRWTGATDRQYF

j_call: TRBJ2-1
v_call: TRBV2
cdr3_aa: CASIRTLGHGNEQFF

j_call: TRBJ1-5
v_call: TRBV14
cdr3_aa: CASSLYNQPQHF

j_call: TRBJ2-2
v_call: TRBV7-3
cdr3_aa: CASSLLANTGELFF

j_call: TRBJ2-7
v_call: TRBV5-1
cdr3_aa: CASSLAEREHNYEQYF

j_call: TRBJ2-1
v_call: TRBV7-6
cdr3_aa: CASSLASGDYNEQFF

j_call: TRBJ2-3
v_call: TRBV7-6
cdr3_aa: CASSQSLTDTQYF

j_call: TRBJ2-1
v_call: TRBV27
cdr3_aa: CASSTGGGIAGQFF

j_call: TRBJ2-1
v_call: TRBV5-1
cdr3_aa: CASSLVGTGRSSYNEQFF

j_call: TRBJ1-5
v_call: TRBV20-1
cdr3_aa: CSARGLISNQPQHF

j_call: TRBJ2-7
v_call: TRBV30
cdr3_aa: CAWEELAGSYEQYF

j_call: TRBJ1-4
v_call: TRBV7-9
cdr3_aa: CASSLDASNEKLFF

j_call: TRBJ2-1
v_call: TRBV10-3
cdr3_aa: CAISGLAARNEQFF

j_call: TRBJ2-3
v_call: TRBV5-1
cdr3_aa: CASSPRDVTTDTQYF

j_call: TRBJ2-7
v_call: TRBV28
cdr3_aa: CASSLRTAPYEQYF

j_call: TRBJ2-3
v_call: TRBV12-3/TRBV12-4
cdr3_aa: CASSLGLAGSTDTQYF

j_call: TRBJ1-6
v_call: TRBV28
cdr3_aa: CASRPRGGNNSPLHF

j_call: TRBJ2-7
v_call: TRBV7-6
cdr3_aa: CASSLGPKDYEQYF

j_call: TRBJ2-2
v_call: TRBV5-4
cdr3_aa: CASSLDYRTGELFF

j_call: TRBJ2-7
v_call: TRBV6-5
cdr3_aa: CASSYSGAGEQYF

j_call: TRBJ2-2
v_call: TRBV5-1
cdr3_aa: CASSSGQRLELFF

j_call: TRBJ2-1
v_call: TRBV7-2
cdr3_aa: CASSSRRTSVANEQFF

j_call: TRBJ1-1
v_call: TRBV27
cdr3_aa: CASSRQALGSEAFF

j_call: TRBJ2-2
v_call: TRBV20-1
cdr3_aa: CSAIKLAGERSGELFF

j_call: TRBJ1-2
v_call: TRBV28
cdr3_aa: CASSLAGYGYTF

j_call: TRBJ2-1
v_call: TRBV7-2
cdr3_aa: CASRGGLAGGRYEQFF

j_call: TRBJ2-7
v_call: TRBV7-9
cdr3_aa: CASSPGSGRSYEQYF

j_call: TRBJ1-1
v_call: TRBV6-6
cdr3_aa: CASRQTGNTEAFF

j_call: TRBJ1-2
v_call: TRBV5-1
cdr3_aa: CASSWTDTHYGYTF

j_call: TRBJ2-1
v_call: TRBV7-9
cdr3_aa: CASSTTGLSSYNEQFF

j_call: TRBJ2-3
v_call: TRBV7-9
cdr3_aa: CASSFVTSGKPERTDTQYF

j_call: TRBJ1-1
v_call: TRBV5-1
cdr3_aa: CASSPGQGRVTEAFF

j_call: TRBJ2-7
v_call: TRBV20-1
cdr3_aa: CSARDTSGSEQYF

j_call: TRBJ2-1
v_call: TRBV27
cdr3_aa: CASSSGGPHNEQFF

j_call: TRBJ2-2
v_call: TRBV9
cdr3_aa: CASSPRTSGRNTGELFF

j_call: TRBJ2-1
v_call: TRBV20-1
cdr3_aa: CSAPTRLVHNEQFF

j_call: TRBJ1-1
v_call: TRBV28
cdr3_aa: CASIRDSVHTEAFF

j_call: TRBJ1-6
v_call: TRBV25-1
cdr3_aa: CASSDTQTGGSYNSPLHF

j_call: TRBJ2-3
v_call: TRBV5-1
cdr3_aa: CASTTAGGTRTDTQYF

j_call: TRBJ2-7
v_call: TRBV10-1
cdr3_aa: CASSESEAGGYQF

j_call: TRBJ1-1
v_call: TRBV4-2
cdr3_aa: CASTKANLRGTEAFF

j_call: TRBJ2-2
v_call: TRBV12-3/TRBV12-4
cdr3_aa: CASIFGRSGVPGELFF

j_call: TRBJ1-2
v_call: TRBV20-1
cdr3_aa: CSARDLVETNYGYTF

j_call: TRBJ1-1
v_call: TRBV7-6
cdr3_aa: CASSPQGARAEAFF

j_call: TRBJ2-7
v_call: TRBV10-2
cdr3_aa: CASSLAGGSYEQYF

j_call: TRBJ2-3
v_call: TRBV24-1
cdr3_aa: CATSGMRESTDTQYF

j_call: TRBJ2-5
v_call: TRBV7-3
cdr3_aa: CASSPSLQETQYF

j_call: TRBJ1-6
v_call: TRBV7-9
cdr3_aa: CASSSRGGTHNSPLHF

j_call: TRBJ1-4
v_call: TRBV30
cdr3_aa: CAWSVGGPGREKLFF

j_call: TRBJ2-7
v_call: TRBV28
cdr3_aa: CASSSRPSSYEQYF

j_call: TRBJ2-7
v_call: TRBV18
cdr3_aa: CASSRMTGTGIYEQYF

j_call: TRBJ2-5
v_call: TRBV6-1
cdr3_aa: CASSGFGARVETQYF

j_call: TRBJ2-1
v_call: TRBV10-1
cdr3_aa: CASSDVGVSYNEQFF

j_call: TRBJ2-1
v_call: TRBV6-1
cdr3_aa: CASSESSYEQFF

j_call: TRBJ2-1
v_call: TRBV28
cdr3_aa: CASSLPPPHEQFF

j_call: TRBJ1-2
v_call: TRBV6-1
cdr3_aa: CASERARGLGYTF

j_call: TRBJ1-5
v_call: TRBV20-1
cdr3_aa: CSAVRFEQGDGQPQHF

j_call: TRBJ2-1
v_call: TRBV5-7
cdr3_aa: CASSFDRGNEQFF